This T cell receptor (beta chain) is drawn from a study of CD8+ T cells in alopecia areata. This CDR3 region has 13 residues. Germline V lookup: CDR1 NNHNN, CDR2 SYGAGS (reference sequence). Trimming took 0 bases from V and 2 from J, leaving 5 bases between them. This clone turned up a few times. Its antigen is as yet unknown. Genes and germline come from the mouse. The read gets to within 4 residues of the CDR3 end, and the germline J gene fills in the rest. Cutaneous lymph node cells were pooled, and they were sorted using CD4, CD8alpha, NKG2D, NKG2ACE and other markers. Study-wide points: Normal skin's resident alphabeta T cells are sequenced alongside lesional scalp T cells.

The authors extracted RNA and reverse transcribed it into cDNA as the sequencing template. Only in-frame clones appear in the TCRdb table, and some are missing; sequencing was by immunoSEQ multiplex PCR. Singletons are absent from the sample, which has approximately 280,000 clones. What was sequenced was CD4+ T cells sorted from a lymph node. The rearrangement uses TRBV13-2 and TRBJ1-2; no firm D call. The receptor was derived from a C3H/HeJ mouse with alopecia areata. This strain's MHC haplotype is H2-k. CDR3 residues: CASGDGWNSDYTF. The DNA read from the CDR3 is TGTGCCAGCGGTGATGGGTGGAACTCC.